A single sample gave rise to the 32 T cell receptor beta chains below, sequenced in a study of blood T cell repertoires in COVID-19. Sequencing was performed with immunoSEQ multiplex PCR; in TCRdb, only in-frame clones are kept and a portion is missing. Among roughly 250,000 clones listed, approximately 90% were seen once. Sequenced: PBMCs or T cells enriched from blood (not recorded which). The receptors stem from a woman in her 40s with acute COVID-19.

The CDR3 coding sequence is TGTGCCAGCAGCGGCCTTGGAGCGGGGAAACTCTACGAGCAGTACTTC. Translation gives CASSGLGAGKLYEQYF. This chain connects TRBV7-2 to TRBJ2-7; 7 nucleotides line up with TRBD2. V was clipped by 5 bases and J by 3 bases; unmatched bases: 13. The germline CDR1 and CDR2 sequences are SGHTA and FQGNSA. The CDR3 consists of 16 residues.

The CDR3 reads CATSEGGGGETQYF. The CDR3 DNA follows: TGTGCCACCAGTGAAGGGGGCGGCGGAGAGACCCAGTACTTC. J is TRBJ2-5 and V is TRBV24-1, with 7 bases identical to TRBD1. Trimming at V came to 4 bases and at J to 4 bases, leaving 5 bases not matched to a gene. The V gene's germline CDR1 is KGHDR and CDR2 SFDVKD. The CDR3 runs to 14 residues.

This sequence joins TRBV7-9 and TRBJ1-1; D is perhaps TRBD1 (5 bases). This CDR3 comprises 14 residues. The V gene's germline CDR1 is SEHNR and CDR2 FQNEAQ (reference sequence). V was clipped by 1 base and J by 2 bases, with 8 bases between them. CDR3 sequence (DNA): TGTGCCAGCAGCTTAGAGGGACTTAACACTGAAGCTTTCTTT. Its protein is CASSLEGLNTEAFF.

The chain links TRBV10-2 to TRBJ1-1; the D is unclear. The V end lost 7 bases, the J end lost 1 base, and 13 bases lay between the germline ends. This CDR3 spans 14 amino acids. In germline, CDR1 is WSHSY, CDR2 SAAADI. CDR3 sequence: CASKKSEPNTEAFF. DNA for the CDR3: TGCGCCAGCAAAAAATCGGAGCCGAACACTGAAGCTTTCTTT.

The chain links TRBV15 to TRBJ2-1; D possibly corresponds to TRBD1 (7 bases). Trimming cost V 0 bases and J 13 bases, with 13 bases left between them. CDR3 size: 13 residues. Germline loops: CDR1 LNHNV, CDR2 YYDKDF (reference sequence). CDR3 bases: TGTGCCACCAGCAGAGACAGGGGGGAAGACCAGTTCTTC. Translation: CATSRDRGEDQFF.

The chain employs TRBV12-5 and TRBJ1-5, with D possibly being TRBD1 (6 bases). The CDR3 runs 17 residues. V dropped 7 bases and J dropped 0 bases, with 19 bases sitting between them. CDR1 and CDR2 (germline): LGHNT, FRNRAP. In DNA, the CDR3 is TGTGCTAGTGAAAACCTCCAGACAGGACATAGCAATCAGCCCCAGCATTTT. Translated: CASENLQTGHSNQPQHF.

The rearrangement joins TRBV6-6 to TRBJ1-6; unclear D gene. CDR3 length equals 14 residues. Trimming pared 3 bases from V and 10 bases from J, leaving 13 bases between. Germline V gives CDR1 MNHNY, CDR2 SVGAGI (reference sequence). In nucleotides, the CDR3 is TGTGCCAGCAGTTATCTCGTCCTCCGGTCACCCCTCCACTTT. This gives the protein CASSYLVLRSPLHF.

The CDR3 DNA sequence: TGTGCCAGCTCACCACCGACCTGGGCGAAAGCTGGGGAGCTGTTTTTT. Translation gives CASSPPTWAKAGELFF. This chain connects TRBV18 to TRBJ2-2; D is unresolved. Germline V lookup: CDR1 KGHSH, CDR2 LQKENI. The length of the CDR3 is 16 residues. V was cut by 0 bases and J by 8 bases, with 16 bases left in between.

The chain recombines TRBV7-9 with TRBJ1-2; D unclear. This CDR3 is built from 13 residues. CDR1 is SEHNR, CDR2 FQNEAQ, per germline (reference sequence). V was shortened by 1 base and J by 5 bases, with 8 bases between the two germline ends. CDR3 in DNA: TGTGCCAGCAGCTTAGGCCAGGTTTATGGCTACACCTTC. It specifies CASSLGQVYGYTF. Looking up the rest from reference TRBV7-9 and TRBJ1-2 gives the full variable domain: DTGVSQNPRHKITKRGQNVTFRCDPISEHNRLYWYRQTLGQGPEFLTYFQNEAQLEKSRLLSDRFSAERPKGSFSTLEIQRTEQGDSAMYLCASSLGQVYGYTFGSGTRLTVV.

The chain recombines TRBV7-9 with TRBJ1-4, with 9 bases matching TRBD1. CDR3 length: 15 residues. The V gene's germline CDR1 is SEHNR and CDR2 FQNEAQ (reference sequence). V dropped 5 bases and J dropped 8; count of bases not matched to a gene: 9. The CDR3: CASSPGQGRREKLFF. Here the CDR3 DNA reads TGTGCCAGCAGCCCAGGACAGGGGAGACGAGAAAAACTGTTTTTT. Full variable domain (outside the CDR3, taken from reference TRBV7-9 and TRBJ1-4): DTGVSQNPRHKITKRGQNVTFRCDPISEHNRLYWYRQTLGQGPEFLTYFQNEAQLEKSRLLSDRFSAERPKGSFSTLEIQRTEQGDSAMYLCASSPGQGRREKLFFGSGTQLSVL.

This sequence joins TRBV7-9 and TRBJ1-1, with 11 bases fitting TRBD1. The CDR3 consists of 18 residues. Germline-derived CDR1 and CDR2 are SEHNR and FQNEAQ (reference sequence). J was trimmed by 1 base and V by 4 bases; bases with no gene match: 11. CDR3 loop: CASSSRIGQGARNTEAFF. The CDR3 nucleotides read TGTGCCAGCAGCTCACGGATTGGACAGGGGGCAAGGAACACTGAAGCTTTCTTT.

The CDR3 is CASSAPGLARNEQYF. CDR3 nucleotides: TGTGCCAGCAGTGCCCCGGGACTAGCGAGAAACGAGCAGTACTTC. The chain has TRBV6-4 and TRBJ2-7; TRBD2 aligns across 10 bases. The CDR3 contains 15 residues. Germline V gene data show CDR1 as MRHNA and CDR2 as SNTAGT. V was pared by 4 bases and J by 5 bases, with 8 bases of the junction left unmatched.

This clone was detected many times. V and J are TRBV5-6 and TRBJ2-7, with TRBD1 identical over 7 bases. J was trimmed by 5 bases and V by 3 bases; bases with no gene match: 11. The germline V gene has CDR1 SGHDT and CDR2 YYEEEE. CDR3 length equals 15 residues. The CDR3: CASSSPRQGIHEQYF. As DNA, the CDR3 is TGTGCCAGCAGCTCCCCGAGACAGGGTATCCACGAGCAGTACTTC.

This clone occurred once. This chain uses TRBV12-3 or TRBV12-4 with TRBJ2-7; D is unresolved. The CDR3 is made up of 12 amino acids. Trimming took off 5 bases at V and 7 bases at J, with 12 bases between the two ends. In DNA, the CDR3 is TGTGCCAGCAGTGCTACTCCCGGGGAGCAGTACTTC. Translation: CASSATPGEQYF.

The chain is built from TRBV5-5 and TRBJ1-4; 9 bases align to TRBD1. The CDR3 totals 16 residues. Per the germline V gene, CDR1 is SGHKS and CDR2 is YYEKEE (reference sequence). V lost 1 base, J lost 4 bases, and 5 bases stayed unmatched. CDR3 protein: CASSLWTGEFNEKLFF. CDR3 nucleotides: TGTGCCAGCAGCTTGTGGACAGGGGAATTTAATGAAAAACTGTTTTTT. The full variable domain, its missing parts supplied by reference TRBV5-5 and TRBJ1-4, is DAGVTQSPTHLIKTRGQQVTLRCSPISGHKSVSWYQQVLGQGPQFIFQYYEKEERGRGNFPDRFSARQFPNYSSELNVNALLLGDSALYLCASSLWTGEFNEKLFFGSGTQLSVL.

V gene TRBV19 combines with J gene TRBJ2-1; no definite D call. V was shortened by 1 base and J by 8 bases, with 15 bases between the two germline ends. The CDR3 runs 15 residues. Germline lookup yields CDR1 LNHDA and CDR2 SQIVND (reference sequence). The CDR3 loop reads CASSIAPQAVHEQFF. Here the CDR3 DNA reads TGTGCCAGTAGTATAGCCCCCCAGGCAGTCCATGAGCAGTTCTTC. The whole variable domain, remainder taken from reference TRBV19 and TRBJ2-1, is DGGITQSPKYLFRKEGQNVTLSCEQNLNHDAMYWYRQDPGQGLRLIYYSQIVNDFQKGDIAEGYSVSREKKESFPLTVTSAQKNPTAFYLCASSIAPQAVHEQFFGPGTRLTVL.

The V call is TRBV6-5, the J call TRBJ2-7, with D possibly matching TRBD1 (6 bases). Trimming took 5 bases from V and 3 from J, leaving 11 bases between them. Germline CDR1 is MNHEY and CDR2 is SVGAGI. CDR3 length: 13 amino acids. This chain's CDR3 is CASSRQEDYEQYF. In nucleotides, the CDR3 is TGTGCCAGCAGTAGACAGGAGGACTACGAGCAGTACTTC.

J is TRBJ2-7 and V is TRBV10-3, with 8 bases lining up with TRBD1. The junction had 7 bases not matched to a gene; V was cut back by 6 bases and J by 3 bases. Per the germline V gene, CDR1 is ENHRY and CDR2 is SYGVKD. The CDR3 has 14 residues. The chain's CDR3 is CAISPRQGLYEQYF. CDR3 sequence (DNA): TGTGCCATCAGCCCCCGACAGGGGCTCTACGAGCAGTACTTC.

The chain carries TRBV18 and TRBJ1-3; TRBD1 is a possible D gene (6 bases). Trimming took off 6 bases at V and 0 bases at J, with 15 bases between the two ends. CDR3 length: 16 residues. Germline CDR1 reads KGHSH; CDR2 reads LQKENI. The DNA for the CDR3 is TGTGCCAGCTCCCCCGGACAGAGAATCTCTGGAAACACCATATATTTT. It encodes CASSPGQRISGNTIYF.

This rearrangement joins TRBV5-1 to TRBJ2-3; 8 nucleotides agree with TRBD1. J gave up 4 bases and V 3 bases, and 7 bases lay outside the gene matches. CDR3 length: 15 amino acids. Germline V gene data show CDR1 as SGHRS and CDR2 as YFSETQ. The CDR3 DNA follows: TGCGCCAGCAGCTATGGACAGGGTGAAGCAGATACGCAGTATTTT. This codes for CASSYGQGEADTQYF. Based on the CDR3 plus reference TRBV5-1 and TRBJ2-3, the full variable domain is KAGVTQTPRYLIKTRGQQVTLSCSPISGHRSVSWYQQTPGQGLQFLFEYFSETQRNKGNFPGRFSGRQFSNSRSEMNVSTLELGDSALYLCASSYGQGEADTQYFGPGTRLTVL.

The V call is TRBV4-1, the J call TRBJ1-3; 10 bases agree with TRBD1. Unmatched junction bases numbered 7, after V lost 0 bases and J lost 5 bases. Germline V gene lookup returns CDR1 MGHRA and CDR2 YSYEKL. CDR3 length: 17 amino acids. Here the CDR3 reads CASSQDLGGQGRNTIYF. The CDR3 DNA sequence: TGCGCCAGCAGCCAAGATCTAGGGGGACAGGGGAGAAACACCATATATTTT.

The chain combines TRBV6-5 with TRBJ2-1; 9 bases are shared with TRBD2. Germline CDR1 and CDR2: MNHEY and SVGAGI. The V gene end was trimmed by 4 bases and the J gene end by 2 bases; junction bases not matched to a gene: 3. The CDR3 consists of 15 residues. The CDR3 sequence: CASSSKRGAYNEQFF. As DNA, the CDR3 is TGTGCCAGCAGTTCCAAGCGGGGGGCCTACAATGAGCAGTTCTTC.

The V and J genes are TRBV7-2 and TRBJ2-1, with 8 bases aligning to TRBD2. The germline V gene has CDR1 SGHTA and CDR2 FQGNSA. The CDR3 is 15 residues long. The V and J ends lost 4 bases and 2 bases, in that order; junction bases with no gene match: 4. The CDR3 sequence: CASSSGTRTYNEQFF. DNA for the CDR3: TGTGCCAGCAGCTCGGGGACTAGAACCTACAATGAGCAGTTCTTC.

V and J are TRBV19 and TRBJ1-2; TRBD1 is a possible D gene (5 bases). CDR3 length: 14 amino acids. Germline CDR1 LNHDA, CDR2 SQIVND (reference sequence). The germline V and J ends were trimmed by 5 bases and 3 bases, with 13 bases remaining between them. The CDR3 nucleotides read TGTGCCAGTAGTGGGCAGGGAAGTTACTATGGCTACACCTTC. It is translated as CASSGQGSYYGYTF.

The V and J genes are TRBV6-6 and TRBJ2-1, with 7 positions matching TRBD2. V lost 0 bases and J lost 0; bases outside the gene matches: 2. The V gene's germline CDR1 is MNHNY and CDR2 SVGAGI (reference sequence). CDR3 length equals 16 residues. The CDR3 sequence: CASSYSGGSSYNEQFF. CDR3 DNA: TGTGCCAGCAGTTACTCGGGCGGGAGCTCCTACAATGAGCAGTTCTTC.

The chain carries TRBV5-6 and TRBJ2-7; D is perhaps TRBD1 (5 bases). V lost 0 bases and J 3 bases, leaving 10 bases between the germline ends. The germline V gene has CDR1 SGHDT and CDR2 YYEEEE. The CDR3 contains 14 residues. The DNA of the CDR3 is TGTGCCAGCAGCTTGGGAGGCAGGGACTACGAGCAGTACTTC. Translation: CASSLGGRDYEQYF.

V gene TRBV5-5 combines with J gene TRBJ2-1; D not resolved. CDR1 is SGHKS, CDR2 YYEKEE, per germline (reference sequence). The CDR3 spans 13 residues. The V end was cut by 3 bases, the J end by 12 bases, with 16 bases between. The CDR3 region has the DNA TGTGCCAGCAGCTCCCGATATTCTGAGGTGCAGTTCTTC. It codes for CASSSRYSEVQFF.

This chain uses TRBV2 with TRBJ1-1; D not resolved. Germline V CDR1 and CDR2: SNHLY, FYNNEI. With 3 bases removed from V and 1 base from J, the gap between germline ends came to 9 bases. The CDR3 length is 14 residues. In nucleotides, the CDR3 is TGTGCCAGCAGTGAGTGGCACGCGAACACTGAAGCTTTCTTT. It is translated as CASSEWHANTEAFF.

The V gene is TRBV7-9, the J gene TRBJ2-2, with 7 bases matching TRBD2. Germline CDR1 SEHNR, CDR2 FQNEAQ (reference sequence). The CDR3 sequence is 17 residues long. The junction had 9 bases not matched to a gene; V was cut back by 1 base and J by 4 bases. CDR3 in amino acids: CASSLVGEGPGTGELFF. CDR3 nucleotide sequence: TGTGCCAGCAGCTTAGTCGGGGAGGGCCCGGGCACCGGGGAGCTGTTTTTT.

The chain couples TRBV28 to TRBJ2-3; 8 nucleotides align to TRBD2. The CDR3 is 14 amino acids. V was pared by 5 bases and J by 6 bases, with 7 bases of the junction left unmatched. Germline V gene sequence: CDR1 MDHEN, CDR2 SYDVKM. In DNA, the CDR3 is TGTGCCAGCAGTCCGGGGACTAGATACGATACGCAGTATTTT. This gives the protein CASSPGTRYDTQYF. Full variable domain (rest looked up from reference TRBV28 and TRBJ2-3): DVKVTQSSRYLVKRTGEKVFLECVQDMDHENMFWYRQDPGLGLRLIYFSYDVKMKEKGDIPEGYSVSREKKERFSLILESASTNQTSMYLCASSPGTRYDTQYFGPGTRLTVL.

The chain employs TRBV28 and TRBJ2-3, with D unresolved. Germline CDR1 and CDR2: MDHEN and SYDVKM. V lost 3 bases to trimming and J lost 7 bases, with 8 bases between them. The CDR3 totals 12 residues. In DNA, the CDR3 is TGTGCCAGCAGTTTGAGGAGCCATACGCAGTATTTT. Amino acids: CASSLRSHTQYF.

There are many counts of this clone. Other DNA sequences in the sample encode the same CDR3. The chain employs TRBV7-9 and TRBJ2-3, with 10 nucleotides matching TRBD2. Looked up from germline, CDR1 is SEHNR and CDR2 is FQNEAQ (reference sequence). The J segment lost 0 bases and the V segment lost 8 bases, leaving 2 bases of the junction unmatched. CDR3 length equals 14 residues. The chain's CDR3 is CASLAGGSTDTQYF. CDR3 DNA: TGTGCCAGCTTAGCGGGAGGTAGCACAGATACGCAGTATTTT.